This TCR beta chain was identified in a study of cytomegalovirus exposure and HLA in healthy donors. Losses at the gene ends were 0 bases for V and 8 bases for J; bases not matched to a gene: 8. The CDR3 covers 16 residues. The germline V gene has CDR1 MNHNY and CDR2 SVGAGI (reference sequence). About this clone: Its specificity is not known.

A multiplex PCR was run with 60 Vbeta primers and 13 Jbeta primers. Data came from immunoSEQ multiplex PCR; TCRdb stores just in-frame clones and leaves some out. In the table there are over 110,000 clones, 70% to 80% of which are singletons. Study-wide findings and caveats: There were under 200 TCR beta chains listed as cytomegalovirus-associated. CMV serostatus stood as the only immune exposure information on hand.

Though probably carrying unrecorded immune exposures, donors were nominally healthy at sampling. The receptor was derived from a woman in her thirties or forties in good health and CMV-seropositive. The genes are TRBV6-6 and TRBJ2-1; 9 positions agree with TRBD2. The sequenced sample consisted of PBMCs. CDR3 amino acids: CASSYSIGGRVDEQFF. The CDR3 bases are TGTGCCAGCAGTTACTCGATAGGCGGGAGGGTCGATGAGCAGTTCTTC.